This entry describes one T cell receptor (beta chain). Each participant's cohort was designated according to participant-reported clinical history. This record belongs to a study of blood T cell repertoires in COVID-19. The CDR3 is 14 residues long. Germline CDR1 LGHDT, CDR2 YNNKEL (reference sequence). V was shortened by 0 bases and J by 6 bases, with 8 bases between the two germline ends. Using immunoSEQ multiplex PCR, the repertoire was profiled, and TCRdb retains in-frame clones only, with some absent. The table includes 250,000 or so clones, around 88% detected once. The clonotype was recovered from a woman aged 50 to 65 who had recovered from COVID-19. The V gene is TRBV3-1 (or the pseudogene TRBV3-2), the J gene TRBJ1-4; no reliable D call. The specimen was PBMCs or T cells enriched from blood (not recorded which). The CDR3: CASSQDWSDEKLFF. In DNA, the CDR3 is TGTGCCAGCAGCCAAGATTGGTCGGATGAAAAACTGTTTTTT.